This TCR beta chain came from a study of blood T cells in healthy people across ages. A second about 7 to 11 cycle PCR used barcoded and J-beta primers. TCRdb called the 5' RACE reads again in MiXCR, with one record for every CDR3 protein. The top ten hold approximately 51% of the sample, which has 380,000 or so distinct CDR3 sequences, 50% to 60% seen once. RNA extraction gave at least 5 micrograms of total RNA per sample. Whole-study results and caveats: Whereas aged donors had fewer naive CD4+ cells, long-lived donors had more of them and higher diversity. PBMCs went unsorted, and a conclusive naive versus antigen-experienced comparison was therefore prevented.

A remark on this clonotype: Its cognate antigen is unknown. The junction differs from germline at one of its ends, possibly a read error.

The CDR3 loop spans 17 amino acids. The germline V gene has CDR1 SSHAT and CDR2 FNYEAQ (reference sequence). This chain joins TRBV7-7 and TRBJ2-1; 10 bases are shared with TRBD1. Input material: blood. This clonotype originated in a man aged 55 to 70 in good health. CDR3 nucleotide sequence: TGTGCTAGCAGCTTAGGAGGGGGGACAGGGGCTGGCAATGAGCAGTTCTTC. Encoded protein: CASSLGGGTGAGNEQFF.